Following are 9 T cell receptor beta chains from one sample sequenced in a study of CD8 T cells in Susac syndrome. With random hexamers, reverse transcription was performed on about 0.5 to 1 ug of RNA. TCRdb processed the immunoSEQ multiplex PCR reads anew with MiXCR; each CDR3 protein has one entry. Of some 190,000 distinct CDR3 sequences in the sample, about 95% were seen once. The source material was CD4+ T cells from PBMCs. Receptor source: a human donor with Susac syndrome.

The chain is built from TRBV6-5 and TRBJ2-6; D remains unclear. The V gene's germline CDR1 is MNHEY and CDR2 SVGAGI. V lost 7 bases to trimming and J lost 0 bases, with 10 bases between them. This CDR3 region has 15 residues. CDR3 nucleotide sequence: TGTGCCAGCACCATAGGCGACTCTGGGGCCAACGTCCTGACTTTC. This translates into CASTIGDSGANVLTF.

The chain employs TRBV6-2 or TRBV6-3 and TRBJ1-2, with 9 bases fitting TRBD1. Germline V gene lookup returns CDR1 MNHEY and CDR2 SVGEGT. The CDR3 consists of 13 residues. The junction had 0 bases not matched to a gene; V was cut back by 0 bases and J by 7 bases. The CDR3 region is CASSYSTGGGYTF. The DNA for the CDR3 is TGTGCCAGCAGTTACTCGACAGGGGGTGGCTACACCTTC.

The J gene is TRBJ2-2, the V gene TRBV12-3 or TRBV12-4; D ambiguous. The CDR3 spans 15 residues. Deletions cut 3 bases from V and 1 base from J, with 9 bases between. The CDR3 region is CASSFLGMNTGELFF. The DNA of the CDR3 is TGTGCCAGCAGTTTTCTAGGGATGAACACCGGGGAGCTGTTTTTT.

The J gene is TRBJ1-1, the V gene TRBV29-1, with 7 bases lining up with TRBD1. The junction had 16 bases not matched to a gene; V was cut back by 6 bases and J by 0 bases. The CDR3 has 17 amino acids. Germline assignment: CDR1 SQVTM and CDR2 ANQGSEA. The CDR3 region is CSVHRRQGGYMNTEAFF. CDR3 nucleotide sequence: TGCAGCGTCCACCGCCGGCAGGGGGGATACATGAACACTGAAGCTTTCTTT.

As DNA, the CDR3 is TGTGCCTGGAGTGACTCACGCGAGACCCAGTACTTC. This encodes CAWSDSRETQYF. The chain is built from TRBV30 and TRBJ2-5; no clear D gene. V was shortened by 1 base and J by 5 bases, with 8 bases between the two germline ends. The CDR3 runs 12 residues. Germline V gene lookup returns CDR1 GTSNPN and CDR2 SVGIG (reference sequence).

This clonotype was detected once. The rearrangement joins TRBV4-2 to TRBJ1-4; D unclear. CDR1 is LGHNA and CDR2 is YNFKEQ in the germline V gene. The CDR3 is 16 residues long. Between the trimmed V and J ends, which lost 1 base and 5 bases, there was a span of 14 bases. The CDR3 DNA reads TGTGCCAGCAGCCAAGCCCCCGGGCAGATAAATGAAAAACTGTTTTTT. Its protein is CASSQAPGQINEKLFF.

This chain uses TRBV20-1 with TRBJ1-6; 8 bases agree with TRBD1. The CDR3 is 19 amino acids. Germline CDR1 DFQATT, CDR2 SNEGSKA (reference sequence). Trimming cost V 2 bases and J 5 bases; bases outside gene matches: 17. The DNA for the CDR3 is TGCAGTGCTAGACGTCTAGGACAGGGAATAGGAAGGCATAATTCACCCCTCCACTTT. Residues: CSARRLGQGIGRHNSPLHF.

This sequence joins TRBV29-1 and TRBJ1-1; tentatively, D is TRBD1 (6 bases). The V gene's germline CDR1 is SQVTM and CDR2 ANQGSEA. Trimming shortened V by 5 bases and J by 5 bases, and 18 bases separated the two germline ends. The CDR3 spans 14 residues. CDR3 nucleotides: TGCAGCGTTCGGGGGGGCGCCGGGAGAACTGAAGCTTTCTTT. Its translation: CSVRGGAGRTEAFF. The complete variable domain, with remaining parts taken from reference TRBV29-1 and TRBJ1-1, reads SAVISQKPSRDICQRGTSLTIQCQVDSQVTMMFWYRQQPGQSLTLIATANQGSEATYESGFVIDKFPISRPNLTFSTLTVSNMSPEDSSIYLCSVRGGAGRTEAFFGQGTRLTVV.

This clonotype was counted between two and nine times. The chain links TRBV11-2 to TRBJ2-5, with TRBD1 as a possible D gene (5 bases). Germline CDR1 and CDR2: SGHAT and FQNNGV. V was shortened by 1 base and J by 4 bases, with 7 bases between the two germline ends. The CDR3 extends over 13 amino acids. The CDR3, as DNA: TGTGCCAGCAGCTTAGTAAGGGGAGAGACCCAGTACTTC. Protein sequence: CASSLVRGETQYF. The full variable domain, rest sourced from reference TRBV11-2 and TRBJ2-5, is EAGVAQSPRYKIIEKRQSVAFWCNPISGHATLYWYQQILGQGPKLLIQFQNNGVVDDSQLPKDRFSAERLKGVDSTLKIQPAKLEDSAVYLCASSLVRGETQYFGPGTRLLVL.